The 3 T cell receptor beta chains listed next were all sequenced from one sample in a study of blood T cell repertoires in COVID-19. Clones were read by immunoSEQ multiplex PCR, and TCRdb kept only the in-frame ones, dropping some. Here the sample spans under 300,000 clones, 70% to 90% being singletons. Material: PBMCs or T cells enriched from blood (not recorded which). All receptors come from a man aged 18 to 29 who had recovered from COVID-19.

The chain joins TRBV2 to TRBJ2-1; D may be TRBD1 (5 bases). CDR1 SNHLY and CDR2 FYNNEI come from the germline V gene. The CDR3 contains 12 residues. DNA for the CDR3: TGTGCAACAAGGGGTTCATACAATGAGCAGTTCTTC. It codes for CATRGSYNEQFF. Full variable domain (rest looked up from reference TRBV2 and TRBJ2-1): EPEVTQTPSHQVTQMGQEVILRCVPISNHLYFYWYRQILGQKVEFLVSFYNNEISEKSEIFDDQFSVERPDGSNFTLKIRSTKLEDSAMYFCATRGSYNEQFFGPGTRLTVL.

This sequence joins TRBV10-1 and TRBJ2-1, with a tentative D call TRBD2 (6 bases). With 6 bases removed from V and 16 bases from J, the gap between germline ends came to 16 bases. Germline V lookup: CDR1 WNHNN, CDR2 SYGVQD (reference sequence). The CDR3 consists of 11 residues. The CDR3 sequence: CASRGRDPSFF. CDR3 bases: TGCGCCAGCAGGGGGCGGGACCCCTCCTTCTTC.

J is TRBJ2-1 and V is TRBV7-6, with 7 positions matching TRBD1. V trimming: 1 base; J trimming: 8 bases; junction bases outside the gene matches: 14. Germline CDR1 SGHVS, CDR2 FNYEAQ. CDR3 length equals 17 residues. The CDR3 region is CASSLGTQGLGIYEQFF. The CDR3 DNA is TGTGCCAGCAGCTTAGGGACACAGGGGCTTGGTATCTATGAGCAGTTCTTC.